Included here is one T cell receptor (beta chain) sequence, with context. The antigen remains undetermined. Investigators reverse transcribed all isolated RNA, so they sequenced expressed TCRB transcripts. TCRdb keeps only in-frame clones here, not all; method: immunoSEQ multiplex PCR. This table has roughly 180,000 clones, less than 9.5% appearing once. This record comes from a study of beta chain features in type 1 diabetes. Points from the study as a whole: Shortening that was moderate but significant affected the TCRB CDR3s of Type 1 diabetes patients in all four CD4+ subsets.

J gave up 4 bases and V 1 base, and 2 bases lay outside the gene matches. Per germline, CDR1 SEHNR and CDR2 FQNEAQ (reference sequence). This CDR3 contains 14 residues. The sample comprised central memory CD4+ T cells from blood. This receptor was obtained from a woman between 40 and 55 years old with type 1 diabetes. This sequence joins TRBV7-9 and TRBJ1-1; TRBD1 matches at 8 bases. As DNA, the CDR3 is TGTGCCAGCAGCTTAGTGGACAGGGCCACTGAAGCTTTCTTT. Translating it yields CASSLVDRATEAFF.